The present T cell receptor beta chain was sequenced within a study of T-cell memory formation after mild COVID-19 (TCRdb year 2021). With regard to the full study: Most TCR sequence clusters were specific to one of the two donors. Two young, previously healthy adult volunteers, one female and one male, were included in the cohort. Longitudinal TCRalpha and TCRbeta repertoire sequencing tracked T-cell clones expanding and contracting after mild COVID-19 in a couple of donors.

Ficoll-Paque density gradient centrifugation was used to isolate PBMCs. The paper as a whole reports these results and caveats: Some responding clones were detected in pre-infection memory, suggesting pre-existing cross-reactive memory T cells joined the SARS-CoV-2 response. Contracting CD4+ clones appeared mostly in the CM and EM memory subsets, whereas CD8+ clones were enriched in EMRA. From day 15 to 85, contracting clones showed balanced CD4/CD8 phenotypes, whereas a second wave of clones that expanded from day 15 to 37 leaned towards CD4+. SARS-CoV-2 specificity was not confirmed for the second-wave clones peaking on day 37. Only two mild cases were covered by the study, and larger cohorts that include severe cases with pre-infection samples were considered necessary.

A note on this clonotype: It lacks a known antigen. Base qualities are not at hand, and no much larger clone is one base apart.

TCRdb shows the sequencer as Illumina NovaSeq 6000. Using 5'RACE with constant-segment primers, TCRalpha and TCRbeta cDNA libraries were constructed, with sample barcodes and unique molecular identifiers added in the process. RNA was extracted from every sample with Trizol reagent. Libraries were amplified in two PCR steps, with a second sample barcode and Illumina TruSeq adapters added in the second step. The libraries were sequenced on an Illumina NovaSeq using 2 x 150 bp paired-end reads. Turning to the authors' computational methods: With migec v1.2.7, reads were demultiplexed and then collapsed into UMI-guided consensus sequences. Using mixcr v2.1.11, the UMI consensuses were aligned to TRA and TRB V and J templates and assembled into clonotypes. Expanded or contracted clonotypes were those called significant by both edgeR and NoisET, with noise models trained on biological replicates. For edgeR calls, a false discovery rate-adjusted p below 0.01 and a log2 fold-change threshold of 1 were applied. As an exploratory analysis of dynamics, max-normalized trajectories of the 1000 most abundant clonotypes were examined with PCA combined with hierarchical clustering. The CD4 or CD8 phenotype of responding clones was assigned using the separately sequenced CD4+ and CD8+ repertoires. Using fastp trimming at Q25 and MiXCR clonotype assembly, TCRdb reanalyzed the public sequencing data and kept in-frame beta chains. A single entry per CDR3 protein holds the most common genes and DNA from its merged rows. TCRdb's processing, not the authors' own work, is the source of the V and J calls. Across this sample there are about 340,000 distinct CDR3 sequences, with approximately 15% seen only once. Approximately 20% of the sample is in the top ten clones.

The germline V gene sets CDR1 to MNHEY and CDR2 to SVGAGI. The CDR3 numbers 14 residues from cysteine through phenylalanine. The entry retains the CDR3 DNA only, 42 bases that are in frame from base 1. The germline ends are 5 bases apart after V is trimmed by 1 base and J by 4 bases. Specimen: PBMCs or a T cell subset sorted from them (not recorded which). The rearranged chain carries TRBV6-5 and TRBJ2-6; the D gene identity is not certain. This receptor was taken from a man aged 18 to 30 who had mild COVID-19 (a few samples of this study predate the infection). The sample titles of this study are shuffled in the database, so cell type and time point are left out; the donor was told from shared clones. CDR3 protein: CASSYYSGANVLTF. The sequenced DNA is TGTGCCAGCAGTTACTACTCCGGGGCCAACGTCCTGACTTTC.